This T cell receptor beta chain was identified during a study of cytomegalovirus exposure and HLA in healthy donors. Whole-study context: Per a later analysis, the approximately 620 first-cohort and approximately 120 validation repertoires shared one platform.

The CDR3 contains 16 residues. Germline V CDR1 and CDR2: MGHDK, SYGVNS. J was trimmed by 0 bases and V by 1 base; bases with no gene match: 3. Study-level findings and limits: Many donors carried some public TCRs, although rarity characterized most TCR sequences.

Produced via immunoSEQ multiplex PCR; TCRdb's table is partial and in-frame only. The sample has under 140,000 clones; approximately 88% are singletons. Comment on this clone: Its target is not known.

The source material was PBMCs. The source of this sequence is a woman aged 25 to 39 in good health and CMV-seropositive. The chain links TRBV25-1 to TRBJ1-3, with TRBD1 matching over 7 bases. This chain's CDR3 is CASSELRGPSGNTIYF. DNA for the CDR3: TGTGCCAGCAGTGAATTGAGGGGGCCCTCTGGAAACACCATATATTTT.